Shown below are 24 T cell receptor beta chains from a single sample sequenced in a study of T cells in Graves' hyperthyroidism and ophthalmopathy. Regions amplified from RNA transcripts were the TCR beta CDR3 regions. RT-PCR in the first round (using the HTBI primer set) targeted the TCR CDR3. TCRdb passed the multiplex PCR reads through MiXCR, listing each CDR3 protein once. The sample contains some 250,000 distinct CDR3 sequences, just over 14% of which appear only once. Material for sequencing was blood. The source of these receptors is a woman in her thirties or forties with Graves' hyperthyroidism that later progressed to Graves' ophthalmopathy.

This clonotype was detected ten times or more. This chain joins TRBV6-5 and TRBJ2-7; no clear D gene. The V end was cut by 2 bases, the J end by 0 bases, with 11 bases between. This CDR3 has 15 amino acids. From germline, CDR1 is MNHEY and CDR2 SVGAGI. Here the CDR3 reads CASSYKWPPSYEQYF. In nucleotides, the CDR3 is TGTGCCAGCAGTTACAAGTGGCCTCCCTCCTACGAGCAGTACTTC.

This clonotype was recorded at least ten times. The DNA of the CDR3 is TGTGCCAGTATGCGGGACAGGGTTTCACCCCTCCACTTT. It specifies CASMRDRVSPLHF. The chain combines TRBV19 with TRBJ1-6; 9 bases map to TRBD1. The CDR3 extends over 13 amino acids. The ends lost 7 bases at V and 9 bases at J; junction bases unmatched: 4. Germline CDR1 reads LNHDA; CDR2 reads SQIVND (reference sequence).

This clonotype was seen at least ten times. This rearrangement joins TRBV2 to TRBJ2-7; D ambiguous. CDR3 length: 12 residues. V lost 2 bases, J lost 4 bases, and 6 bases lay in between. Looked up from germline, CDR1 is SNHLY and CDR2 is FYNNEI. The CDR3 sequence is CASSERKYEQYF. The CDR3 nucleotides read TGTGCCAGCAGTGAACGGAAGTACGAGCAGTACTTC.

This CDR3 is CAWSTGQTRAGELFF. CDR3 nucleotides: TGTGCCTGGAGTACGGGGCAGACTAGGGCCGGGGAGCTGTTTTTT. The rearrangement links TRBV30 to TRBJ2-2; D is possibly TRBD2 (6 bases). V lost 2 bases and J 6 bases, leaving 16 bases between the germline ends. CDR3 size: 15 residues. CDR1 and CDR2 (germline): GTSNPN, SVGIG (reference sequence).

V is TRBV18 and J is TRBJ1-3; D unclear. Trimming took off 2 bases at V and 8 bases at J, with 7 bases between the two ends. CDR3 length: 12 amino acids. Germline CDR1 and CDR2: KGHSH and LQKENI. The CDR3 reads CASSPASDTIYF. In DNA, the CDR3 is TGTGCCAGCTCACCAGCCAGTGACACCATATATTTT.

This clonotype was recorded many times. V and J are TRBV28 and TRBJ2-1; TRBD2 might be the D (6 bases). V was clipped by 2 bases and J by 5 bases, with 13 bases between them. Germline lookup yields CDR1 MDHEN and CDR2 SYDVKM. The CDR3 runs to 15 residues. CDR3 sequence: CASSLRRDSNNEQFF. CDR3 in DNA: TGTGCCAGCAGTTTAAGACGGGACTCAAACAATGAGCAGTTCTTC.

This clonotype was seen many times. The V and J genes are TRBV27 and TRBJ2-7; 8 bases fit TRBD1. Germline CDR1 is MNHEY and CDR2 is SMNVEV (reference sequence). The CDR3 has 15 amino acids. V lost 5 bases and J lost 4; bases outside the gene matches: 10. The CDR3 DNA follows: TGTGCCAGCAGTGAGACAGGGGTCCTCCTGTACGAGCAGTACTTC. This codes for CASSETGVLLYEQYF.

This clonotype appeared many times. The gene calls are TRBV4-1 and TRBJ2-2; TRBD2 matches 7 bases. Trimming took 1 base from V and 6 from J; bases not matched to a gene: 2. There are 14 residues in the CDR3. CDR1 and CDR2 from the germline V gene are MGHRA and YSYEKL. CDR3 nucleotides: TGCGCCAGCAGCCAAGTCGGGGGGTCCGGGGAGCTGTTTTTT. Protein product: CASSQVGGSGELFF.

This clonotype was seen a few times. The chain combines TRBV5-1 with TRBJ2-7; 7 bases are shared with TRBD1. In germline, CDR1 is SGHRS, CDR2 YFSETQ. The CDR3 spans 16 residues. The trim removed 0 bases at V and 7 bases at J, leaving 13 bases unmatched. The CDR3 DNA follows: TGCGCCAGCAGCTTGGGATTAATCTGGGGCAGGGGGGAGCAGTACTTC. Translation: CASSLGLIWGRGEQYF.

This clonotype was found many times. V is TRBV12-3 or TRBV12-4 and J is TRBJ2-3; D is ambiguous. Trimming stripped 7 bases from V and 7 bases from J, with 12 bases between. The CDR3 consists of 12 residues. CDR3 residues: CASTQSSYTQYF. In DNA, the CDR3 is TGTGCCAGCACCCAATCATCTTATACGCAGTATTTT.

The rearrangement joins TRBV13 to TRBJ2-5; no firm D call. Looked up from germline, CDR1 is PRHDT and CDR2 is FYEKMQ (reference sequence). This CDR3 spans 11 amino acids. V lost 1 base and J 7 bases, leaving 4 bases between the germline ends. CDR3 protein: CASSLEGTQYF. The CDR3 bases are TGTGCCAGCAGCTTAGAGGGGACCCAGTACTTC.

This clonotype was recorded many times. The chain joins TRBV6-2 or TRBV6-3 to TRBJ2-1; TRBD2 might be the D (6 bases). Germline V gene lookup returns CDR1 MNHEY and CDR2 SVGEGT. The CDR3 consists of 12 residues. Trimming cost V 6 bases and J 8 bases, with 11 bases left between them. Here the CDR3 DNA reads TGTGCCAGCAGCTGGAGGGGCTATGAGCAGTTCTTC. Protein sequence: CASSWRGYEQFF.

In its sample, this clonotype was seen many times. J is TRBJ1-1 and V is TRBV30, with D maybe TRBD1 (5 bases). Germline loops: CDR1 GTSNPN, CDR2 SVGIG (reference sequence). The CDR3 length is 16 residues. The germline V and J ends were trimmed by 5 bases and 1 base, with 20 bases remaining between them. The CDR3 DNA follows: TGTGCCTGGGGGGGTGGCCTGGGGCGAACGAACACTGAAGCTTTCTTT. Translating gives CAWGGGLGRTNTEAFF.

The sample holds many counts of this clonotype. The chain carries TRBV14 and TRBJ1-2; 7 nucleotides align to TRBD1. From germline, CDR1 is SGHDN and CDR2 FVKESK. V dropped 1 base and J dropped 7; count of bases not matched to a gene: 9. The CDR3 has 15 residues. CDR3 sequence (DNA): TGTGCCAGCAGCCAAGGGGCAGGGGGAAAGAGTGGCTACACCTTC. Its translation is CASSQGAGGKSGYTF.

Only one count was recorded for this clonotype. The rearrangement joins TRBV5-6 to TRBJ2-7; D unclear. CDR1 and CDR2 from the germline V gene are SGHDT and YYEEEE. The CDR3 runs to 16 residues. Trimming shortened V by 0 bases and J by 6 bases, and 19 bases separated the two germline ends. The DNA of the CDR3 is TGTGCCAGCAGCTTGGGAATTTATGTTGGTGGGTTCGAGCAGTACTTC. Translated: CASSLGIYVGGFEQYF.

This clonotype was seen many times. This sequence joins TRBV9 and TRBJ1-3; no clear D gene. CDR1 is SGDLS, CDR2 YYNGEE, per germline. This CDR3 is 15 amino acids long. The V gene lost 0 bases and the J gene lost 2 bases, with 9 bases spanning the gap. For the CDR3, the DNA is TGTGCCAGCAGCGTAGAAATTTCCCCTGGAAACACCATATATTTT. Its translation is CASSVEISPGNTIYF.

This clonotype was counted ten times or more. The chain combines TRBV7-2 with TRBJ2-3, with a weak D call TRBD2 (5 bases). CDR3 length: 13 amino acids. Trimming stripped 2 bases from V and 10 bases from J, with 13 bases between. Germline V gives CDR1 SGHTA, CDR2 FQGNSA. The CDR3, as DNA: TGTGCCAGCAGCTTACCGACTACGGTGGCGCAGTATTTT. Protein: CASSLPTTVAQYF.

This clonotype was seen ten or more times. The chain has TRBV30 and TRBJ1-5, with D hard to call. CDR1 and CDR2 (germline): GTSNPN, SVGIG (reference sequence). The CDR3 spans 14 residues. Trimming took 0 bases from V and 6 from J, leaving 12 bases between them. The CDR3 bases are TGTGCCTGGAGTGTCGGGGTTAGGAGTCAGCCCCAGCATTTT. Its protein is CAWSVGVRSQPQHF.

This clonotype was counted ten times or more. V is TRBV11-2 and J is TRBJ1-2, with D perhaps matching TRBD1 (6 bases). Germline lookup yields CDR1 SGHAT and CDR2 FQNNGV. V lost 4 bases to trimming and J lost 3 bases, with 12 bases between them. CDR3 length equals 14 residues. The CDR3 coding sequence is TGTGCCAGCAGCTGGGGTGGACAGTACTATGGCTACACCTTC. Amino acid sequence: CASSWGGQYYGYTF.

This clonotype was counted only a few times. The chain employs TRBV7-9 and TRBJ1-2; D call uncertain. Trimming pared 5 bases from V and 5 bases from J, leaving 12 bases between. Germline V lookup: CDR1 SEHNR, CDR2 FQNEAQ (reference sequence). This CDR3 region has 13 residues. CDR3 nucleotides: TGTGCCAGCAGCCCCTACAGCGGATATGGCTACACCTTC. It specifies CASSPYSGYGYTF.

The table lists this clonotype with a few counts. This chain uses TRBV9 with TRBJ2-3; TRBD2 matches at 7 bases. The CDR3 contains 15 residues. Germline assignment: CDR1 SGDLS and CDR2 YYNGEE. After removal of 0 bases from V and 3 bases from J, the junction contained 4 bases not matched to a gene. Here the CDR3 reads CASSVVPGGTDTQYF. In nucleotides, the CDR3 is TGTGCCAGCAGCGTAGTACCGGGAGGAACAGATACGCAGTATTTT.

Regarding this clonotype: This may arise from a read error, as a much more abundant clone is one base away. J is TRBJ1-5 and V is TRBV28, with D hard to call. The germline gives CDR1 MDHEN, CDR2 SYDVKM. V lost 7 bases and J 3 bases, leaving 10 bases between the germline ends. The CDR3 extends over 13 amino acids. CDR3: CASNLAPNQPQHF. CDR3 DNA: TGTGCCAGCAATTTGGCCCCCAATCAGCCCCAGCATTTT.

As for this clonotype: One end of the junction does not line up with germline, which may come from a read error. The V call is TRBV5-1, the J call TRBJ1-4, with 7 bases fitting TRBD1. Germline-derived CDR1 and CDR2 are SGHRS and YFSETQ. The CDR3 covers 15 residues. CDR3 DNA sequence: TGCGCCAGCAGCGGACAAGGGGGCTCTAATGAAAAACTGCTTTTT. As protein: CASSGQGGSNEKLLF.

This clonotype was observed many times. The gene calls are TRBV12-3 or TRBV12-4 and TRBJ2-2; 9 bases are a match to TRBD2. Losses at the gene ends were 6 bases for V and 1 base for J; bases not matched to a gene: 15. The CDR3 contains 19 residues. CDR3 coding DNA: TGTGCCAGCAGCCAGTCGAGGACACTAGCGGGTATGAACACCGGGGAGCTGTTTTTT. It encodes CASSQSRTLAGMNTGELFF.